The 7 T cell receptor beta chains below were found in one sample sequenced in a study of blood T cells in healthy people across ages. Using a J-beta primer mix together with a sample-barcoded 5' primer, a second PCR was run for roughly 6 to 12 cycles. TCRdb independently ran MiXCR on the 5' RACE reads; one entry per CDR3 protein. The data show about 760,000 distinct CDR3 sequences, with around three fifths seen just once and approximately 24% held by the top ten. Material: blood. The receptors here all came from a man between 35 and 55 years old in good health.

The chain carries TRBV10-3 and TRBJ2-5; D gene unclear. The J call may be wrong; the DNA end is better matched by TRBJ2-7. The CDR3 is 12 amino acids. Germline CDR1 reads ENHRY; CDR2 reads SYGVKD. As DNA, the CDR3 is TGTGCCATCAGTGCAGTCGGATACGAGCAGTACTTC. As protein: CAISAVGYEQYF.

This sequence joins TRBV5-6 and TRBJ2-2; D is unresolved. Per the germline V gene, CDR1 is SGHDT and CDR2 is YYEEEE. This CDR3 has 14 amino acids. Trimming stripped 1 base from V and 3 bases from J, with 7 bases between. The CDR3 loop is CASSLTADTGELFF. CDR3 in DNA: TGTGCCAGCAGCTTGACGGCAGACACCGGGGAGCTGTTTTTT.

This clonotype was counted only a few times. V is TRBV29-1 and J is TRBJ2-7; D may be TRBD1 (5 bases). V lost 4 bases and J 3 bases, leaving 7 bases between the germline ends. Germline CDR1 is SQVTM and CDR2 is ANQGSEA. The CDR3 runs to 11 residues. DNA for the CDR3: TGCAGCGTTGGACAGAACTACGAGCAGTACTTC. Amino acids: CSVGQNYEQYF.

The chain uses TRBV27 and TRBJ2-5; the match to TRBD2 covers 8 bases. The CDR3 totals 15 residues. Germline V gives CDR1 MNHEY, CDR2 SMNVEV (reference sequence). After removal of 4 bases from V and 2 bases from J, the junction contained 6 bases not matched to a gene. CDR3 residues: CASSWSGGKQETQYF. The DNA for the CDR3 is TGTGCCAGCAGTTGGAGCGGGGGTAAACAAGAGACCCAGTACTTC.

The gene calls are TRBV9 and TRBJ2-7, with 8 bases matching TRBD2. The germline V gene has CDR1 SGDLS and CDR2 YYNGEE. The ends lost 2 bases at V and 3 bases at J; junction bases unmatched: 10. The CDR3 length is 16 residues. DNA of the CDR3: TGTGCCAGCAGCGTTCTCGGGAGGGCATCCAACTACGAGCAGTACTTC. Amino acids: CASSVLGRASNYEQYF.

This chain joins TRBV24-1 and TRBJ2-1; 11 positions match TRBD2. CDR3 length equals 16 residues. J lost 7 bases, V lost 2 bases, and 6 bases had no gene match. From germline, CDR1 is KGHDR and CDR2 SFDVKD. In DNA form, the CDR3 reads TGTGCCACCAGTGATTGGGATACTAGCGGGAGTAATGAGCAGTTCTTC. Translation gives CATSDWDTSGSNEQFF.

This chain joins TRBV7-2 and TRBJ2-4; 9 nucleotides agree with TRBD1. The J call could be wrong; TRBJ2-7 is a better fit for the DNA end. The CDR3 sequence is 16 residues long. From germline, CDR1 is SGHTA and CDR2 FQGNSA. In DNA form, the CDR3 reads TGTGCCAGCAGCTTAACTTCGGGACAGGGATTCTACGAGCAGTACTTC. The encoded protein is CASSLTSGQGFYEQYF.